This T cell receptor (beta chain) was observed in a study of T cells in Graves' hyperthyroidism and ophthalmopathy. This clonotype was picked up many times. TCR beta CDR3 regions were amplified from RNA transcripts. During a first-round RT-PCR of the TCR CDR3, the HTBI primer set was used. TCRdb redid the calling of the multiplex PCR reads with MiXCR, one entry per CDR3 protein. The table includes over 450,000 distinct CDR3 sequences, approximately 15% detected once. The CDR3 is 14 amino acids. V was shortened by 3 bases and J by 6 bases, with 11 bases between the two germline ends. The germline V gene encodes CDR1 LGHDT and CDR2 YNNKEL (reference sequence).

The chain is built from TRBV3-1 and TRBJ1-4; possible D gene TRBD1, 5 bases. Sequencing used blood. The origin of this receptor is a woman aged 18-29 years with Graves' hyperthyroidism. The CDR3 protein is CASSHTGQDEKLFF. In DNA, the CDR3 is TGTGCCAGCAGCCATACAGGTCAAGATGAAAAACTGTTTTTT.